These 23 T cell receptor beta chains share one sample of origin, sequenced in a study of response to subunit inactivated influenza vaccine. MiXCR, applied by TCRdb to the RT-PCR reads, yields one record per CDR3 protein. The sample lists some 640,000 distinct CDR3 sequences, around 14% seen once, with less than 7% in the top ten. Sample: PBMCs from blood, taken 14 days before vaccination. The receptors derive from a man aged 50-59 years who received an inactivated influenza vaccine.

This clonotype showed up just a few times. The chain employs TRBV27 and TRBJ2-1, with TRBD2 matching 7 bases. The junction had 11 bases not matched to a gene; V was cut back by 5 bases and J by 7 bases. The V gene's germline CDR1 is MNHEY and CDR2 SMNVEV (reference sequence). The CDR3 length is 15 residues. The chain's CDR3 is CASSPLVGGYNEQFF. In DNA, the CDR3 is TGTGCCAGCAGTCCCCTGGTGGGGGGGTATAATGAGCAGTTCTTC.

The chain couples TRBV20-1 to TRBJ1-2, with D hard to call. This CDR3 has 14 residues. V lost 0 bases and J 3 bases, leaving 11 bases between the germline ends. The V gene's germline CDR1 is DFQATT and CDR2 SNEGSKA (reference sequence). The CDR3 region is CSARDIGSYYGYTF. For the CDR3, the DNA is TGCAGTGCTAGAGATATCGGCAGCTACTATGGCTACACCTTC.

The chain links TRBV12-5 to TRBJ2-5, with 7 nucleotides matching TRBD1. Germline V gives CDR1 LGHNT, CDR2 FRNRAP. Trimming removed 2 bases from V and 5 bases from J; junction bases left unmatched: 8. CDR3 length equals 15 residues. The CDR3 loop is CASGLWGDRVETQYF. In nucleotides, the CDR3 is TGTGCTAGTGGTTTGTGGGGTGACAGGGTTGAGACCCAGTACTTC.

This clonotype was recorded a few times. This chain connects TRBV2 to TRBJ2-5; TRBD2 matches 9 bases. This CDR3 is 14 amino acids long. Losses at the gene ends were 8 bases for V and 6 bases for J; bases not matched to a gene: 10. Germline CDR1 reads SNHLY; CDR2 reads FYNNEI. The CDR3 reads CASGGLAGLKTQYF. The CDR3 DNA is TGTGCCAGCGGAGGTCTAGCGGGGTTAAAGACCCAGTACTTC.

As to this clonotype: A much larger clone is a single base away; this may be a read error. The chain uses TRBV5-6 and TRBJ2-1; TRBD2 might be the D (5 bases). Looked up from germline, CDR1 is SGHDT and CDR2 is YYEEEE. V gave up 2 bases and J gave up 2 bases, with 17 bases separating them. The CDR3 covers 17 residues. The CDR3 sequence: CASSFEGFRATYNEQFF. CDR3 in DNA: TGTGCCAGCAGCTTCGAGGGTTTTAGGGCTACCTACAATGAGCAGTTCTTC.

The V call is TRBV23-1, the J call TRBJ2-4; maybe TRBD2 (5 bases). TRBV23-1 is recorded as an ORF, its role being uncertain. The CDR3 length is 16 residues. Trimming removed 4 bases from V and 4 bases from J, with 17 bases in between. The CDR3 region is CASSPSGRAPKNIQYF. DNA of the CDR3: TGCGCCAGCAGTCCAAGTGGGCGGGCGCCGAAAAACATTCAGTACTTC.

The V gene is TRBV20-1, the J gene TRBJ2-2; 9 nucleotides agree with TRBD2. The ends lost 2 bases at V and 6 bases at J; junction bases unmatched: 10. Germline assignment: CDR1 DFQATT and CDR2 SNEGSKA (reference sequence). This CDR3 has 16 residues. The CDR3 DNA sequence: TGCAGTGCTAGACCAATAGCGGGAGTTCTTCCCGGGGAGCTGTTTTTT. This sequence encodes CSARPIAGVLPGELFF.

This clonotype has a handful of counts. The gene calls are TRBV28 and TRBJ2-6; 10 bases are a match to TRBD2. Unmatched junction bases numbered 1, after V lost 2 bases and J lost 0 bases. CDR1 is MDHEN and CDR2 is SYDVKM in the germline V gene. The CDR3 totals 17 residues. CDR3 nucleotides: TGTGCCAGCAGTTTACTAGCGGGGGTCTCTGGGGCCAACGTCCTGACTTTC. Protein sequence: CASSLLAGVSGANVLTF.

This clonotype turned up a few times. The chain links TRBV11-2 to TRBJ2-1; 9 nucleotides align to TRBD2. Per germline, CDR1 SGHAT and CDR2 FQNNGV. Trimming cost V 5 bases and J 7 bases; bases outside gene matches: 9. The CDR3 has 15 amino acids. The CDR3 sequence is CASSPRLAGMNEQFF. CDR3 nucleotide sequence: TGTGCCAGCAGCCCCCGGCTAGCGGGGATGAATGAGCAGTTCTTC. The variable domain in full, completed from reference TRBV11-2 and TRBJ2-1, reads EAGVAQSPRYKIIEKRQSVAFWCNPISGHATLYWYQQILGQGPKLLIQFQNNGVVDDSQLPKDRFSAERLKGVDSTLKIQPAKLEDSAVYLCASSPRLAGMNEQFFGPGTRLTVL.

J is TRBJ1-6 and V is TRBV5-1; D is possibly TRBD1 (6 bases). This CDR3 is 16 amino acids long. Trimming removed 0 bases from V and 9 bases from J, with 16 bases in between. The germline V gene encodes CDR1 SGHRS and CDR2 YFSETQ. CDR3 DNA sequence: TGCGCCAGCAGCTTGGATTTGACAGGAGGGGGTTCACCCCTCCACTTT. Translation gives CASSLDLTGGGSPLHF.

V is TRBV28 and J is TRBJ2-7, with D unclear. The CDR3 covers 12 residues. Germline-derived CDR1 and CDR2 are MDHEN and SYDVKM. Trimming shortened V by 3 bases and J by 10 bases, and 13 bases separated the two germline ends. CDR3 nucleotides: TGTGCCAGCAGTTTGATAGAGACGAATCAGTACTTC. Residues: CASSLIETNQYF.

This sequence joins TRBV20-1 and TRBJ2-7; D perhaps matches TRBD1 (6 bases). CDR1 and CDR2 from the germline V gene are DFQATT and SNEGSKA (reference sequence). V lost 1 base, J lost 0 bases, and 22 bases lay in between. This CDR3 is 18 amino acids long. The CDR3 region is CSARVAGAQYQSSYEQYF. The CDR3 region has the DNA TGCAGTGCTAGAGTGGCAGGGGCACAATATCAAAGCTCCTACGAGCAGTACTTC.

This clonotype has just a few counts. This chain uses TRBV7-3 with TRBJ2-3, with D tentatively TRBD2 (5 bases). This CDR3 contains 15 residues. The V gene lost 1 base and the J gene lost 2 bases, with 10 bases spanning the gap. Germline V gives CDR1 SGHTA, CDR2 FQGTGA. The CDR3 region has the DNA TGTGCCAGCAGCTTAAGGGGTCGGGACACAGATACGCAGTATTTT. Residues: CASSLRGRDTDTQYF.

The rearrangement uses TRBV3-1 and TRBJ2-2; no clear D. The V gene's germline CDR1 is LGHDT and CDR2 YNNKEL (reference sequence). V was cut by 4 bases and J by 7 bases, with 10 bases left in between. This CDR3 region has 13 residues. The CDR3 DNA reads TGTGCCAGCAGCCGACGTAGCTTCGGGGAGCTGTTTTTT. Translating it yields CASSRRSFGELFF.

This clonotype was counted only a few times. V and J are TRBV20-1 and TRBJ2-7; D perhaps matches TRBD2 (6 bases). V lost 1 base to trimming and J lost 0 bases, with 22 bases between them. The CDR3 consists of 18 residues. The germline V gene has CDR1 DFQATT and CDR2 SNEGSKA (reference sequence). The CDR3 coding sequence is TGCAGTGCTAGAGGAGGGGACTTTTCCCACTCCAGCTCCTACGAGCAGTACTTC. Translated: CSARGGDFSHSSSYEQYF.

This clonotype occurred a few times. The chain uses TRBV27 and TRBJ1-6; a weak D match, TRBD1 (5 bases). Deletions cut 3 bases from V and 0 bases from J, with 12 bases between. The CDR3 is 17 amino acids. Germline-derived CDR1 and CDR2 are MNHEY and SMNVEV (reference sequence). The chain's CDR3 is CASSFGLRVSYNSPLHF. CDR3 in DNA: TGTGCCAGCAGTTTCGGTCTCAGGGTCTCCTATAATTCACCCCTCCACTTT.

This clonotype occurred a few times. V usage is TRBV4-3 and J usage is TRBJ2-5, with D tentatively TRBD1 or TRBD2 (5 bases each). The CDR3 runs 16 residues. CDR1 is LGHNA, CDR2 YSLEER, per germline. Trimming pared 0 bases from V and 0 bases from J, leaving 11 bases between. In DNA form, the CDR3 reads TGCGCCAGCAGCCAAGATGTGGTGGGGGACCAAGAGACCCAGTACTTC. Protein: CASSQDVVGDQETQYF.

The V and J genes are TRBV6-5 and TRBJ2-5; TRBD1 might be the D (7 bases). CDR3 size: 17 residues. V lost 5 bases and J lost 5, with 24 bases in between. The germline CDR1 and CDR2 sequences are MNHEY and SVGAGI. CDR3 residues: CASSRLGTIGGQETQYF. DNA for the CDR3: TGTGCCAGCAGTAGACTCGGGACCATCGGGGGACAGGAGACCCAGTACTTC.

V and J are TRBV11-2 and TRBJ2-3; 10 bases line up with TRBD2. The CDR3 has 14 amino acids. J gave up 4 bases and V 5 bases, and 3 bases lay outside the gene matches. Germline loops: CDR1 SGHAT, CDR2 FQNNGV. Written as DNA, the CDR3 is TGTGCCAGCAGCACCGGGACTAGCGCAGATACGCAGTATTTT. Amino acids: CASSTGTSADTQYF.

The CDR3 protein is CASSLVRQRRNNEQFF. The CDR3 DNA reads TGTGCCAGCAGCTTAGTAAGGCAGAGACGAAACAATGAGCAGTTCTTC. V is TRBV11-2 and J is TRBJ2-1; D remains ambiguous. The CDR3 is made up of 16 amino acids. Trimming took off 1 base at V and 5 bases at J, with 15 bases between the two ends. The germline V gene encodes CDR1 SGHAT and CDR2 FQNNGV. Supplemented by reference TRBV11-2 and TRBJ2-1, the full variable domain reads EAGVAQSPRYKIIEKRQSVAFWCNPISGHATLYWYQQILGQGPKLLIQFQNNGVVDDSQLPKDRFSAERLKGVDSTLKIQPAKLEDSAVYLCASSLVRQRRNNEQFFGPGTRLTVL.

There are many counts of this clonotype. The rearrangement links TRBV27 to TRBJ1-4; the D gene is possibly TRBD1 (6 bases). The V gene's germline CDR1 is MNHEY and CDR2 SMNVEV (reference sequence). The CDR3 runs 15 residues. The V and J ends lost 0 bases and 7 bases respectively, with 12 bases between them. The CDR3 sequence: CASSLSTGGAEKLFF. The CDR3 bases are TGTGCCAGCAGTTTATCGACAGGAGGGGCTGAAAAACTGTTTTTT.

There are many counts of this clonotype. The CDR3 protein is CASSQNRVATGELFF. In DNA, the CDR3 is TGTGCCAGCAGCCAAAATCGGGTCGCGACCGGGGAGCTGTTTTTT. The chain employs TRBV14 and TRBJ2-2; no clear D gene. V lost 2 bases and J 5 bases, leaving 12 bases between the germline ends. The CDR3 runs 15 residues. CDR1 and CDR2 from the germline V gene are SGHDN and FVKESK. Variable domain in full (rest from reference TRBV14 and TRBJ2-2): EAGVTQFPSHSVIEKGQTVTLRCDPISGHDNLYWYRRVMGKEIKFLLHFVKESKQDESGMPNNRFLAERTGGTYSTLKVQPAELEDSGVYFCASSQNRVATGELFFGEGSRLTVL.

This clonotype was counted between two and nine times. DNA for the CDR3: TGTGCCATCAGTGAGTCGGGGGAGCCTGGAAACACCATATATTTT. Protein: CAISESGEPGNTIYF. This chain connects TRBV10-3 to TRBJ1-3; tentative D call: TRBD1 (5 bases). The CDR3 is made up of 15 amino acids. CDR1 ENHRY and CDR2 SYGVKD come from the germline V gene. Trimming cost V 0 bases and J 2 bases, with 8 bases left between them.